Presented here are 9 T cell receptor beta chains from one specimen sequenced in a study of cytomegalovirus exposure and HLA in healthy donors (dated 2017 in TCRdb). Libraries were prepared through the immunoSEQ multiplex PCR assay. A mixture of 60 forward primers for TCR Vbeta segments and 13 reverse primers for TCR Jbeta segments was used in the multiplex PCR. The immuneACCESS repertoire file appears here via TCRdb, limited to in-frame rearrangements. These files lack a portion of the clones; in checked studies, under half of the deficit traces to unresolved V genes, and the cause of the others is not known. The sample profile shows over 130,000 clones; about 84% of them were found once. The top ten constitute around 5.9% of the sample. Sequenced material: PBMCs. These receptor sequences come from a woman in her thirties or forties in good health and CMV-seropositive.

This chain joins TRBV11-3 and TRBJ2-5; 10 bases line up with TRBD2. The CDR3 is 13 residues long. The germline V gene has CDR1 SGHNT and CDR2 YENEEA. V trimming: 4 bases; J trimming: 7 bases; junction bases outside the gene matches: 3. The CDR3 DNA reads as TGTGCCAGCAGCTCGGGACTAGCGTCGACCCAGTACTTC. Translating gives CASSSGLASTQYF.

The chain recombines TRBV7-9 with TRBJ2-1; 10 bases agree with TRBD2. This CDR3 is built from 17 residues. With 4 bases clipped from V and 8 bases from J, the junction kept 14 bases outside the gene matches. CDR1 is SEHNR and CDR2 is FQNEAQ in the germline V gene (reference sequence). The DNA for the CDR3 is TGTGCCAGCAGCTCACAGGGGGGGACTAGCGAGATTGATGAGCAGTTCTTC. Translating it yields CASSSQGGTSEIDEQFF.

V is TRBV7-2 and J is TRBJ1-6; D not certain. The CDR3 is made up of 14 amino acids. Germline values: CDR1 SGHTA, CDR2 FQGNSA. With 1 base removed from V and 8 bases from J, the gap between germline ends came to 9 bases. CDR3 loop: CASSLVGRDSPLHF. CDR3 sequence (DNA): TGTGCCAGCAGCTTAGTCGGGCGGGATTCACCCCTCCACTTT. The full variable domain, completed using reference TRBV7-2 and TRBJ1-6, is GAGVSQSPSNKVTEKGKDVELRCDPISGHTALYWYRQSLGQGLEFLIYFQGNSAPDKSGLPSDRFSAERTGGSVSTLTIQRTQQEDSAVYLCASSLVGRDSPLHFGNGTRLTVT.

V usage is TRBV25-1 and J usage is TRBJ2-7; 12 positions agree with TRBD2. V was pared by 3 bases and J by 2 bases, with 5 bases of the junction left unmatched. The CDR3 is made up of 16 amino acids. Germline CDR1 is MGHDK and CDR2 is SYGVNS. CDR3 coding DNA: TGTGCCAGCAGTGAGCGGACTAGCGGGAATCCCTACGAGCAGTACTTC. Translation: CASSERTSGNPYEQYF.

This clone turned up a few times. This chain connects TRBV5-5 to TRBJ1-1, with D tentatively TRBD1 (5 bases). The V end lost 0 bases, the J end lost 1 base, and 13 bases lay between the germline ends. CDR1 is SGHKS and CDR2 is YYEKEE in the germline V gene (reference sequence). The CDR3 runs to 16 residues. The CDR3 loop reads CASSLVKGQGNTEAFF. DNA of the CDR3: TGTGCCAGCAGCTTGGTGAAGGGGCAGGGGAACACTGAAGCTTTCTTT.

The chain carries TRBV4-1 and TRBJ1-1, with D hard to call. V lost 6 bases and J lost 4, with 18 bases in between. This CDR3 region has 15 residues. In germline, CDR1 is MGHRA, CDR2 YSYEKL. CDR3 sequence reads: CASRHPQVSLTEAFF. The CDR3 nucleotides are TGCGCCAGCAGACATCCTCAGGTTTCCCTCACTGAAGCTTTCTTT.

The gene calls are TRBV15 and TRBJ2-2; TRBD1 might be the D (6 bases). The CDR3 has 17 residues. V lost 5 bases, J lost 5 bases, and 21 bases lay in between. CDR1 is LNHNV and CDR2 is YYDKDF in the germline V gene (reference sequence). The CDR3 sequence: CATSPRRGGAGTGELFF. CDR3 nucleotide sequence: TGTGCCACCAGCCCTAGGCGTGGGGGCGCGGGTACCGGGGAGCTGTTTTTT.

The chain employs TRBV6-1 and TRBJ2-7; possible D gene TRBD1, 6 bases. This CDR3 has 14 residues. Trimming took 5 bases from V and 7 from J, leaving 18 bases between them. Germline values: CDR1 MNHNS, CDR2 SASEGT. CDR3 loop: CASSKGSGDIEQYF. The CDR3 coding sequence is TGTGCCAGCAGTAAAGGGTCAGGGGATATTGAGCAGTACTTC.

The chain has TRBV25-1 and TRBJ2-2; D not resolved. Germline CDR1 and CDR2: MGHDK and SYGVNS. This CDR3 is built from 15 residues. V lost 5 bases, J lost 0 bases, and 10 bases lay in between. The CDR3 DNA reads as TGTGCCAGCAGTTCAAGGAGCCCGAACACCGGGGAGCTGTTTTTT. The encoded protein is CASSSRSPNTGELFF.